This TCR beta chain was observed in a study of shared clonotypes between healthy human individuals. Overall study findings and caveats: Expectations were that clonotype sharing among donors would be affected by sequencing depth. Non-shared clonotypes had lower generation probabilities than those shared by all four donors.

Trimming stripped 0 bases from V and 8 bases from J, with 5 bases between. The CDR3 runs to 12 residues. Germline CDR1 and CDR2: LNHDA and SQIVND (reference sequence). Selected positively for CCR7 and CD45RO-negative, naive CD8 cells excluded terminally differentiated effector memory CD45RA+ cells. Libraries were prepared by immunoSEQ multiplex PCR; TCRdb keeps only in-frame clonotypes and omits some of them. The sample lists 2 million to 2.5 million clones, about 93% occurring once. Notes on this clone: As yet, its antigen is unknown.

The clonotype was recovered from a man younger than 30 in good health. Some clones in this sample may be carry-over from other donors' samples. J is TRBJ2-1 and V is TRBV19; unclear D gene. Sequencing input: naive CD8+ T cells from PBMCs. In nucleotides, the CDR3 is TGTGCCAGTAGTATAGATAGGGATGAGCAGTTCTTC. This translates into CASSIDRDEQFF.